This T cell receptor beta chain stems from a study of human T cells and chemical hapten exposure. Time point of the sample: pre-sensitization, week 0. Specified treatment: therapeutic diphenylcyclopropenone sensitization with weekly scalp DPC. This clonotype has at least ten counts. The CDR3 sequence is 15 residues long. Germline CDR1 and CDR2: KGHSH and LQKENI. Trimming shortened V by 2 bases and J by 8 bases, and 15 bases separated the two germline ends. One entry per CDR3 protein, called by TCRdb with MiXCR from the RACE reads. The table shows tens of thousands of distinct CDR3 sequences, with 14% occurring only once.

The chain combines TRBV18 with TRBJ1-4; the D gene is possibly TRBD1 (6 bases). The input for sequencing was whole blood, taken in connection with sensitization to the hapten diphenylcyclopropenone (DPC). This TCR was recovered from a woman between 50 and 59 years old with alopecia areata. Some clones in this sample may be carry-over from other donors' samples. CDR3 in DNA: TGTGCCAGCTCACCAACGATGGGGGCGCGGGAAAAACTGTTTTTT. It is translated as CASSPTMGAREKLFF. Looking up the rest from reference TRBV18 and TRBJ1-4 gives the full variable domain: NAGVMQNPRHLVRRRGQEARLRCSPMKGHSHVYWYRQLPEEGLKFMVYLQKENIIDESGMPKERFSAEFPKEGPSILRIQQVVRGDSAAYFCASSPTMGAREKLFFGSGTQLSVL.